The 28 T cell receptor beta chains below all came from one sample that was sequenced in a study of T cell responses to AZD1222 COVID-19 vaccine. TCRdb keeps only in-frame clones here, not all; method: immunoSEQ multiplex PCR. The sample lists fewer than 120,000 clones, around 92% occurring once. Sequencing used peripheral blood, obtained on day 0 of AZD1222 vaccination. Source of these receptors: an adult in good health.

This sequence joins TRBV4-1 and TRBJ2-3; 8 bases agree with TRBD2. Germline V lookup: CDR1 MGHRA, CDR2 YSYEKL. CDR3 length: 18 amino acids. V gave up 3 bases and J gave up 0 bases; unmatched junction bases: 11. The CDR3: CASSHTAGARTSTDTQYF. In nucleotides, the CDR3 is TGCGCCAGCAGCCACACAGCGGGGGCCAGAACTAGCACAGATACGCAGTATTTT.

V usage is TRBV6-5 and J usage is TRBJ1-4; unclear D gene. Per germline, CDR1 MNHEY and CDR2 SVGAGI. V was cut by 6 bases and J by 3 bases, with 11 bases left in between. CDR3 size: 14 residues. The CDR3 coding sequence is TGTGCCAGCAGGGCCTTAAACTCTAATGAAAAACTGTTTTTT. It yields the protein CASRALNSNEKLFF.

The V call is TRBV2, the J call TRBJ1-6; unclear D gene. Trimming removed 5 bases at V and 4 bases at J, with 6 bases between. CDR3 size: 13 residues. CDR1 and CDR2 (germline): SNHLY, FYNNEI. CDR3 sequence reads: CASSRPYNSPLHF. In DNA, the CDR3 is TGTGCCAGCAGTCGCCCATATAATTCACCCCTCCACTTT.

The chain employs TRBV6-5 and TRBJ2-7, with D perhaps matching TRBD1 (5 bases). Germline V gene lookup returns CDR1 MNHEY and CDR2 SVGAGI. V was trimmed by 0 bases and J by 3 bases, leaving 9 bases between them. The CDR3 extends over 14 amino acids. The DNA for the CDR3 is TGTGCCAGCAGTTACTCGGGGCAGCTCTACGAGCAGTACTTC. It is translated as CASSYSGQLYEQYF.

This chain joins TRBV7-2 and TRBJ2-1; a possible D gene is TRBD2 (7 bases). Germline CDR1 and CDR2: SGHTA and FQGNSA. V lost 8 bases and J lost 4, with 18 bases in between. The CDR3 spans 15 residues. CDR3 protein: CASPLWGGPYNEQFF. Here the CDR3 DNA reads TGTGCCAGCCCCCTATGGGGGGGGCCTTACAATGAGCAGTTCTTC.

DNA of the CDR3: TGTGCCAGCAGAACCACAGGGTTTCGAGGAGAGACCCAGTACTTC. It specifies CASRTTGFRGETQYF. The chain carries TRBV28 and TRBJ2-5; D perhaps matches TRBD1 (6 bases). The V end was cut by 6 bases, the J end by 4 bases, with 18 bases between. In germline, CDR1 is MDHEN, CDR2 SYDVKM. The CDR3 totals 15 residues.

The gene calls are TRBV2 and TRBJ1-2; possible D gene TRBD1, 6 bases. Trimming stripped 10 bases from V and 1 base from J, with 16 bases between. The length of the CDR3 is 14 residues. CDR1 is SNHLY and CDR2 is FYNNEI in the germline V gene. The CDR3 loop reads CAKTSGEDNYGYTF. In DNA form, the CDR3 reads TGTGCCAAGACCTCAGGGGAGGATAACTATGGCTACACCTTC.

The chain links TRBV7-9 to TRBJ1-1; 8 bases align to TRBD1. V lost 4 bases to trimming and J lost 1 base; unmatched junction nucleotides: 8. The CDR3 has 16 amino acids. Germline values: CDR1 SEHNR, CDR2 FQNEAQ (reference sequence). Written as DNA, the CDR3 is TGTGCCAGCAGCTCCGGACAGGGTGGGAGGAACACTGAAGCTTTCTTT. Protein: CASSSGQGGRNTEAFF.

The chain employs TRBV7-9 and TRBJ1-5; no clear D gene. The CDR3 is 12 residues long. CDR1 and CDR2 from the germline V gene are SEHNR and FQNEAQ (reference sequence). V shed 4 bases and J shed 5 bases, with 6 bases lying between them. The CDR3 loop reads CASSSSDQPQHF. CDR3 bases: TGTGCCAGCAGCTCATCAGATCAGCCCCAGCATTTT.

This clone was picked up a small number of times. This sequence joins TRBV10-1 and TRBJ2-7; TRBD1 matches 9 bases. Germline V CDR1 and CDR2: WNHNN, SYGVQD (reference sequence). With V trimmed by 6 bases and J by 11 bases, 8 bases remained unmatched. The CDR3 is made up of 12 amino acids. CDR3 in DNA: TGCGCCAGCAGCCGGGACAGGGACAGTAAGTACTTC. It translates to CASSRDRDSKYF.

This clone was observed a single time. The J gene is TRBJ1-1, the V gene TRBV10-3, with TRBD1 matching 7 bases. J was trimmed by 0 bases and V by 7 bases; bases with no gene match: 8. Germline CDR1 and CDR2: ENHRY and SYGVKD. The CDR3 contains 15 residues. The CDR3 coding sequence is TGTGCCATCACCCAAGGGGGCGCAATGAACACTGAAGCTTTCTTT. It yields the protein CAITQGGAMNTEAFF.

The chain recombines TRBV18 with TRBJ2-3; D ambiguous. CDR1 and CDR2 (germline): KGHSH, LQKENI. The ends were cut back, 2 bases at V and 0 bases at J, with 9 bases in the middle. This CDR3 has 15 residues. The CDR3 spells CASSPTSTSTDTQYF. DNA for the CDR3: TGTGCCAGCTCACCAACGAGCACTAGCACAGATACGCAGTATTTT.

This rearrangement joins TRBV14 to TRBJ1-6; D perhaps matches TRBD1 (5 bases). CDR1 is SGHDN and CDR2 is FVKESK in the germline V gene. This CDR3 spans 12 amino acids. V was pared by 5 bases and J by 10 bases, with 9 bases between. The CDR3 spells CASSEPGSPLHF. The CDR3 DNA follows: TGTGCCAGCAGCGAGCCAGGGTCACCCCTCCACTTT.

The gene calls are TRBV19 and TRBJ1-5; D call uncertain. Germline-derived CDR1 and CDR2 are LNHDA and SQIVND (reference sequence). The CDR3 sequence is 14 residues long. Trimming took 7 bases from V and 1 from J, leaving 11 bases between them. The CDR3 DNA follows: TGTGCCAGTACTCGGCGAGACAGCAATCAGCCCCAGCATTTT. Its translation is CASTRRDSNQPQHF.

The rearrangement links TRBV3-1 (or the pseudogene TRBV3-2) to TRBJ1-5; 7 bases fit TRBD1. The germline V gene has CDR1 LGHDT and CDR2 YNNKEL (reference sequence). V lost 3 bases and J lost 2; bases outside the gene matches: 4. This CDR3 comprises 15 residues. The CDR3 DNA is TGTGCCAGCAGCCAGGATACAGGGGGCAATCAGCCCCAGCATTTT. Translating it yields CASSQDTGGNQPQHF.

CDR3 protein: CASSRGGEGEQFF. The CDR3 DNA is TGTGCCAGCTCACGCGGGGGGGAAGGAGAGCAGTTCTTC. The chain has TRBV18 and TRBJ2-1; 9 bases are a match to TRBD2. CDR3 length: 13 residues. Trimming took 4 bases from V and 10 from J; bases not matched to a gene: 5. The germline CDR1 and CDR2 sequences are KGHSH and LQKENI.

V gene TRBV6-5 combines with J gene TRBJ1-2, with D tentatively TRBD1 (6 bases). Germline lookup yields CDR1 MNHEY and CDR2 SVGAGI. V was pared by 7 bases and J by 4 bases, with 16 bases between. The CDR3 loop spans 14 amino acids. CDR3 DNA sequence: TGTGCCAGCAAGGGGGGGCGGGTTAGCTATGGCTACACCTTC. Amino acid sequence: CASKGGRVSYGYTF.

The chain uses TRBV18 and TRBJ2-6; 10 nucleotides align to TRBD1. With V trimmed by 8 bases and J by 1 base, 5 bases remained unmatched. The CDR3 spans 16 residues. Germline V gene data show CDR1 as KGHSH and CDR2 as LQKENI. CDR3 bases: TGTGCCAGCCCGGGACAGGGGTTATCTGGGGCCAACGTCCTGACTTTC. It encodes CASPGQGLSGANVLTF.

The V call is TRBV6-7, the J call TRBJ2-7; D not certain. TRBV6-7 counts as an open reading frame of uncertain function. This CDR3 comprises 12 residues. V was pared by 10 bases and J by 0 bases, with 10 bases between. CDR3 sequence: CAIDKSSYEQYF. The CDR3, as DNA: TGTGCCATTGACAAGAGCTCCTACGAGCAGTACTTC.

The chain couples TRBV27 to TRBJ1-5; TRBD1 is a possible D gene (6 bases). The CDR3 consists of 12 residues. Trimming took 9 bases from V and 5 from J, leaving 11 bases between them. CDR1 is MNHEY and CDR2 is SMNVEV in the germline V gene (reference sequence). In nucleotides, the CDR3 is TGTGCCAGTCGTAGGGGGGATCAGCCCCAGCATTTT. Translation: CASRRGDQPQHF.

The CDR3 sequence is CASSPGTNSYNEQFF. CDR3 DNA sequence: TGTGCCAGCAGCCCCGGGACTAACTCCTACAATGAGCAGTTCTTC. V gene TRBV7-3 combines with J gene TRBJ2-1; 7 bases are shared with TRBD2. The germline gives CDR1 SGHTA, CDR2 FQGTGA. Trimming at V came to 5 bases and at J to 0 bases, leaving 4 bases not matched to a gene. The CDR3 contains 15 residues.

The J gene is TRBJ1-2, the V gene TRBV27; 9 positions match TRBD1. The CDR3 runs 14 residues. CDR1 and CDR2 (germline): MNHEY, SMNVEV (reference sequence). Trimming at V came to 3 bases and at J to 8 bases, leaving 7 bases not matched to a gene. CDR3 DNA: TGTGCCAGCAGTTTCCAAGGACAGGGGAAGGGCTACACCTTC. Translated: CASSFQGQGKGYTF.

The gene calls are TRBV30 and TRBJ1-1; D unresolved. The CDR3 has 12 residues. V shed 6 bases and J shed 0 bases, with 8 bases lying between them. Germline CDR1 and CDR2: GTSNPN and SVGIG (reference sequence). The CDR3, as DNA: TGTGCCTGCTACGGGTTGAACACTGAAGCTTTCTTT. Encoded protein: CACYGLNTEAFF. Based on the CDR3 plus reference TRBV30 and TRBJ1-1, the full variable domain is SQTIHQWPATLVQPVGSPLSLECTVEGTSNPNLYWYRQAAGRGLQLLFYSVGIGQISSEVPQNLSASRPQDRQFILSSKKLLLSDSGFYLCACYGLNTEAFFGQGTRLTVV.

The chain links TRBV28 to TRBJ1-2, with D perhaps TRBD1 (5 bases). Germline lookup yields CDR1 MDHEN and CDR2 SYDVKM. The CDR3 runs 12 residues. V dropped 7 bases and J dropped 8 bases, with 14 bases sitting between them. The CDR3 protein is CASNSPGDGYTF. In nucleotides, the CDR3 is TGTGCCAGCAATTCCCCCGGGGACGGCTACACCTTC.

V gene TRBV2 combines with J gene TRBJ2-5, with TRBD1 identical over 9 bases. Trimming removed 6 bases from V and 1 base from J; junction bases left unmatched: 6. The CDR3 sequence is 15 residues long. Germline lookup yields CDR1 SNHLY and CDR2 FYNNEI. CDR3 DNA: TGTGCCAGCAGCAAGGGGGACAGGGCCCAAGAGACCCAGTACTTC. Its translation is CASSKGDRAQETQYF.

The V gene is TRBV4-1, the J gene TRBJ1-2, with D unclear. Trimming cost V 4 bases and J 0 bases, with 12 bases left between them. CDR1 MGHRA and CDR2 YSYEKL come from the germline V gene. There are 15 residues in the CDR3. CDR3 nucleotides: TGCGCCAGCAGCCCTGGGTATCTTACTAACTATGGCTACACCTTC. Residues: CASSPGYLTNYGYTF.

The gene calls are TRBV9 and TRBJ1-1; D call uncertain. V was trimmed by 3 bases and J by 0 bases, leaving 12 bases between them. The CDR3 is 15 amino acids. Germline CDR1 and CDR2: SGDLS and YYNGEE. Here the CDR3 reads CASSADITMNTEAFF. CDR3 nucleotide sequence: TGTGCCAGCAGCGCCGACATAACCATGAACACTGAAGCTTTCTTT.

The chain recombines TRBV11-3 with TRBJ1-1, with 7 bases lining up with TRBD1. Germline assignment: CDR1 SGHNT and CDR2 YENEEA. This CDR3 contains 12 residues. J gave up 10 bases and V 4 bases, and 6 bases lay outside the gene matches. The CDR3 bases are TGTGCCAGCAGCTACATTGACAGGGTAGCTTTCTTT. This codes for CASSYIDRVAFF. Together with reference TRBV11-3 and TRBJ1-1, the CDR3 gives the full variable domain: EAGVVQSPRYKIIEKKQPVAFWCNPISGHNTLYWYLQNLGQGPELLIRYENEEAVDDSQLPKDRFSAERLKGVDSTLKIQPAELGDSAVYLCASSYIDRVAFFGQGTRLTVV.